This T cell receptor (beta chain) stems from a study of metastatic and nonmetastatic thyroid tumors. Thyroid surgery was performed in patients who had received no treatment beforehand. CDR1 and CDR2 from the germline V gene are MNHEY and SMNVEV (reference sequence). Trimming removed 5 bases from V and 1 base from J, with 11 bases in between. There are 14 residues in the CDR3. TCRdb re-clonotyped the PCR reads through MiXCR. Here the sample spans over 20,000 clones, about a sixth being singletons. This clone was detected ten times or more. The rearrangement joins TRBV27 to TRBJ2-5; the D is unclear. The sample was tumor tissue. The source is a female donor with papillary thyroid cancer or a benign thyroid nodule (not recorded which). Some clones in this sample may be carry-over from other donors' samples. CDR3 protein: CASSLGPLQETQYF. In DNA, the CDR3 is TGTGCCAGCAGTCTAGGACCCCTCCAAGAGACCCAGTACTTC.